This T cell receptor beta chain stems from a study of blood T cell repertoires in COVID-19. Study-wide context: Acute-phase and convalescent COVID-19 samples originated in the United States, Italy and Spain.

As processed by the authors: Nucleated cell counts were estimated from reference gene primer amplification. Libraries were prepared by immunoSEQ multiplex PCR; TCRdb keeps only in-frame clonotypes and omits some of them. The DNA gave D and trimming, while V, J and clone size come from that table. The sample records fewer than 35,000 clones, about 80% being singletons. The V gene lost 2 bases and the J gene lost 4 bases, with 21 bases spanning the gap. Germline V gene data show CDR1 as MNHEY and CDR2 as SMNVEV (reference sequence). This CDR3 contains 18 residues. The TCR comes from an older man with acute or convalescent COVID-19. The sample comprised peripheral blood. The gene calls are TRBV27 and TRBJ1-5; D remains unclear. Written as DNA, the CDR3 is TGTGCCAGCAGTTTAACGGGGTACCGGAATTTGGGAAATCAGCCCCAGCATTTT. It is translated as CASSLTGYRNLGNQPQHF.